The 24 T cell receptor beta chains below come from one sample, sequenced in a study of T-cell reconstitution after alpha-beta-depleted transplantation in children. The TCRbeta library incorporated unique molecular identifiers. TCRdb passed the PCR reads through MiXCR, listing each CDR3 protein once. This table holds 500,000 to 600,000 distinct CDR3 sequences, 25% to 30% found once. Sequences were derived from PBMCs, sampled before TCRalphabeta/CD19-depleted stem cell transplant. These receptors came from a boy younger than two with Wiskott-Aldrich syndrome, due to receive a stem cell transplant.

The chain couples TRBV20-1 to TRBJ2-1; D gene unclear. The V gene lost 7 bases and the J gene lost 0 bases, with 10 bases spanning the gap. CDR3 size: 13 residues. Germline-derived CDR1 and CDR2 are DFQATT and SNEGSKA (reference sequence). CDR3 residues: CSVSRSSYNEQFF. CDR3 DNA sequence: TGCAGTGTCAGTCGTAGCTCCTACAATGAGCAGTTCTTC.

The chain carries TRBV5-1 and TRBJ2-5; tentative D call: TRBD2 (6 bases). Germline-derived CDR1 and CDR2 are SGHRS and YFSETQ. There are 14 residues in the CDR3. V lost 4 bases and J 5 bases, leaving 15 bases between the germline ends. CDR3 residues: CASSQLSGDETQYF. The CDR3 nucleotides are TGCGCCAGCAGCCAGCTATCGGGAGACGAGACCCAGTACTTC.

This rearrangement joins TRBV28 to TRBJ2-3, with D possibly matching TRBD1 (6 bases). The germline gives CDR1 MDHEN, CDR2 SYDVKM. The CDR3 sequence is 12 residues long. The V gene lost 2 bases and the J gene lost 9 bases, with 9 bases spanning the gap. CDR3 loop: CASSLPQGTQYF. The CDR3, as DNA: TGTGCCAGCAGTTTACCGCAGGGGACGCAGTATTTT.

The table lists this clonotype with a few counts. This chain uses TRBV6-1 with TRBJ2-5; D is tentatively TRBD1 or TRBD2 (7 bases each). CDR1 is MNHNS, CDR2 SASEGT, per germline. The CDR3 is made up of 14 amino acids. Trimming pared 9 bases from V and 5 bases from J, leaving 19 bases between. Written as DNA, the CDR3 is TGTGCCAGTTGCTCGTGGGGGGGACAGGAGACCCAGTACTTC. Its translation: CASCSWGGQETQYF.

CDR3 protein: CASSLAGQATGTEAFF. CDR3 bases: TGCGCCAGCAGCTTGGCGGGACAGGCAACGGGCACTGAAGCTTTCTTT. The V and J genes are TRBV5-1 and TRBJ1-1; 8 bases are a match to TRBD1. The germline CDR1 and CDR2 sequences are SGHRS and YFSETQ. V shed 0 bases, J shed 4 bases, and the junction held 8 bases outside the gene matches. CDR3 size: 16 residues.

In DNA form, the CDR3 reads TGCGCCAGCAGCTCCGAACAGGGATACGAGCAGTTCTTC. Protein sequence: CASSSEQGYEQFF. The chain carries TRBV5-1 and TRBJ2-1; the D gene is possibly TRBD1 (6 bases). Looked up from germline, CDR1 is SGHRS and CDR2 is YFSETQ. The CDR3 is 13 residues long. The V end lost 3 bases, the J end lost 10 bases, and 14 bases lay between the germline ends.

This clonotype was counted a few times. V is TRBV6-1 and J is TRBJ2-7; no definite D call. The V and J ends lost 6 bases and 2 bases respectively, with 11 bases between them. The CDR3 covers 13 residues. Germline V gene data show CDR1 as MNHNS and CDR2 as SASEGT. In nucleotides, the CDR3 is TGTGCCAGCAGATCCCACATCGCCTACGAGCAGTACTTC. It yields the protein CASRSHIAYEQYF.

Worth noting for this clonotype: One junction end does not reproduce the germline sequence, and a read error may be involved. V usage is TRBV5-1 and J usage is TRBJ2-6; D is uncertain. CDR1 is SGHRS, CDR2 YFSETQ, per germline. The CDR3 runs to 15 residues. CDR3 amino acids: CASCLDASGANVLTF. As DNA, the CDR3 is TGCGCCAGCTGCTTGGATGCATCTGGGGCCAACGTCCTGACTTTC. Full variable domain (outside the CDR3, taken from reference TRBV5-1 and TRBJ2-6): KAGVTQTPRYLIKTRGQQVTLSCSPISGHRSVSWYQQTPGQGLQFLFEYFSETQRNKGNFPGRFSGRQFSNSRSEMNVSTLELGDSALYLCASCLDASGANVLTFGAGSRLTVL.

This clonotype showed up just a few times. The gene calls are TRBV12-3 or TRBV12-4 and TRBJ1-5; TRBD1 might be the D (5 bases). V lost 2 bases, J lost 5 bases, and 13 bases lay in between. The CDR3 has 15 residues. The CDR3 DNA reads as TGTGCCAGCAGTTTATACAGGAGAGCTGATCAGCCCCAGCATTTT. Amino acids: CASSLYRRADQPQHF.

The genes are TRBV7-2 and TRBJ2-1; unclear D gene. This CDR3 region has 13 residues. Germline lookup yields CDR1 SGHTA and CDR2 FQGNSA. V was pared by 1 base and J by 10 bases, with 11 bases between. CDR3 DNA sequence: TGTGCCAGCAGCTTAGAATTTGATAGGGAGCAGTTCTTC. It yields the protein CASSLEFDREQFF.

This clonotype turned up a few times. The chain recombines TRBV5-1 with TRBJ1-4; D remains ambiguous. This CDR3 has 15 amino acids. Germline V gene sequence: CDR1 SGHRS, CDR2 YFSETQ. Deletions cut 4 bases from V and 5 bases from J, with 15 bases between. CDR3: CASSPRGRANEKLFF. CDR3 nucleotide sequence: TGCGCCAGCAGCCCACGGGGAAGGGCCAATGAAAAACTGTTTTTT.

The chain recombines TRBV6-2 or TRBV6-3 with TRBJ2-1; TRBD2 matches 13 bases. Germline V gene lookup returns CDR1 MNHEY and CDR2 SVGEGT. The junction had 2 bases not matched to a gene; V was cut back by 0 bases and J by 0 bases. The CDR3 covers 18 residues. CDR3 DNA: TGTGCCAGCAGTTACTCGGGACTAGCGGGACCCTCCTACAATGAGCAGTTCTTC. As protein: CASSYSGLAGPSYNEQFF.

This CDR3 reads CARGDFQETQYF. For the CDR3, the DNA is TGTGCCAGGGGGGACTTCCAAGAGACCCAGTACTTC. V and J are TRBV5-8 and TRBJ2-5; D is perhaps TRBD2 (6 bases). The CDR3 loop spans 12 amino acids. The ends were cut back, 8 bases at V and 1 base at J, with 9 bases in the middle. Per germline, CDR1 SGHTS and CDR2 YDEGEE.

The chain joins TRBV7-2 to TRBJ2-1, with 7 nucleotides matching TRBD2. The CDR3 spans 17 residues. Germline V gene sequence: CDR1 SGHTA, CDR2 FQGNSA. Trimming took 2 bases from V and 0 from J; bases not matched to a gene: 7. The CDR3: CASSLYSGSSSYNEQFF. CDR3 coding DNA: TGTGCCAGCAGCTTATATAGCGGGTCCAGCTCCTACAATGAGCAGTTCTTC. The full variable domain, rest sourced from reference TRBV7-2 and TRBJ2-1, is GAGVSQSPSNKVTEKGKDVELRCDPISGHTALYWYRQSLGQGLEFLIYFQGNSAPDKSGLPSDRFSAERTGGSVSTLTIQRTQQEDSAVYLCASSLYSGSSSYNEQFFGPGTRLTVL.

In this sample, this clonotype turned up a few times. The rearrangement joins TRBV6-2 or TRBV6-3 to TRBJ1-1; D might be TRBD1 (5 bases). Germline CDR1 and CDR2: MNHEY and SVGEGT. Between the trimmed V and J ends, which lost 7 bases and 8 bases, there was a span of 11 bases. The CDR3 is 11 amino acids. CDR3 amino acids: CASKTHREAFF. For the CDR3, the DNA is TGTGCCAGCAAAACACACAGGGAAGCTTTCTTT.

The chain combines TRBV5-1 with TRBJ1-4; D uncertain. Germline V gives CDR1 SGHRS, CDR2 YFSETQ. This CDR3 has 14 residues. Trimming stripped 4 bases from V and 2 bases from J, with 9 bases between. The CDR3 protein is CASSLTLTNEKLFF. As DNA, the CDR3 is TGCGCCAGCAGCCTGACACTTACTAATGAAAAACTGTTTTTT.

The gene calls are TRBV2 and TRBJ1-6; D not certain. V dropped 8 bases and J dropped 5 bases, with 13 bases sitting between them. Germline V CDR1 and CDR2: SNHLY, FYNNEI. The CDR3 is made up of 14 amino acids. The chain's CDR3 is CASATRENNSPLHF. For the CDR3, the DNA is TGTGCCAGCGCTACGAGGGAGAATAATTCACCCCTCCACTTT.

The chain links TRBV7-2 to TRBJ2-2, with 8 bases fitting TRBD1. The V gene end was trimmed by 3 bases and the J gene end by 3 bases; junction bases not matched to a gene: 3. The CDR3 has 15 residues. Germline V gives CDR1 SGHTA, CDR2 FQGNSA. CDR3 bases: TGTGCCAGCAGCTTCCGGGACAGGTACACCGGGGAGCTGTTTTTT. Amino acids: CASSFRDRYTGELFF.

V gene TRBV20-1 combines with J gene TRBJ2-2, with D possibly TRBD1 on 6 matching bases. CDR1 and CDR2 from the germline V gene are DFQATT and SNEGSKA (reference sequence). There are 14 residues in the CDR3. Trimming cost V 5 bases and J 4 bases, with 14 bases left between them. The CDR3: CSAHRAPGTGELFF. CDR3 nucleotides: TGCAGTGCTCACAGGGCCCCGGGCACCGGGGAGCTGTTTTTT.

V gene TRBV4-2 combines with J gene TRBJ2-1, with 8 positions matching TRBD2. Germline V gene lookup returns CDR1 LGHNA and CDR2 YNFKEQ. J lost 7 bases, V lost 1 base, and 3 bases had no gene match. This CDR3 comprises 14 residues. The CDR3 coding sequence is TGTGCCAGCAGCCAAGCCGGGAGGGGGAATGAGCAGTTCTTC. The encoded protein is CASSQAGRGNEQFF.

The table lists this clonotype with a few counts. This chain joins TRBV24-1 and TRBJ2-1; 10 bases line up with TRBD2. CDR3 length equals 17 residues. Looked up from germline, CDR1 is KGHDR and CDR2 is SFDVKD. The V segment lost 4 bases and the J segment 0 bases; nucleotides outside the gene matches: 5. CDR3 sequence reads: CATSDSSGSGSYNEQFF. For the CDR3, the DNA is TGTGCCACCAGTGACTCTAGCGGGAGTGGCTCCTACAATGAGCAGTTCTTC.

This clonotype was seen a handful of times. J is TRBJ2-1 and V is TRBV5-1; tentatively, D is TRBD2 (6 bases). The germline V and J ends were trimmed by 0 bases and 5 bases, with 12 bases remaining between them. CDR3 length: 15 residues. Germline V gene data show CDR1 as SGHRS and CDR2 as YFSETQ. The CDR3 loop is CASSLGGINHNEQFF. The CDR3 DNA sequence: TGCGCCAGCAGCTTGGGCGGGATAAACCACAATGAGCAGTTCTTC.

This clonotype turned up a few times. The chain couples TRBV5-1 to TRBJ2-7; D gene ambiguous. With 4 bases removed from V and 4 bases from J, the gap between germline ends came to 6 bases. This CDR3 spans 11 amino acids. Germline assignment: CDR1 SGHRS and CDR2 YFSETQ. The CDR3 nucleotides read TGCGCCAGCAGCGCCGAATACGAGCAGTACTTC. This sequence encodes CASSAEYEQYF.

The gene calls are TRBV7-1 and TRBJ2-1, with D maybe TRBD2 (6 bases). TRBV7-1 is known as an ORF, though its function is uncertain. The CDR3 is 23 residues long. The V end was cut by 3 bases, the J end by 0 bases, with 33 bases between. CDR3 protein: CASSSWKAAGLLTQGSSYNEQFF. CDR3 nucleotides: TGTGCCAGCAGCTCCTGGAAAGCCGCGGGGCTACTTACCCAAGGAAGCTCCTACAATGAGCAGTTCTTC.